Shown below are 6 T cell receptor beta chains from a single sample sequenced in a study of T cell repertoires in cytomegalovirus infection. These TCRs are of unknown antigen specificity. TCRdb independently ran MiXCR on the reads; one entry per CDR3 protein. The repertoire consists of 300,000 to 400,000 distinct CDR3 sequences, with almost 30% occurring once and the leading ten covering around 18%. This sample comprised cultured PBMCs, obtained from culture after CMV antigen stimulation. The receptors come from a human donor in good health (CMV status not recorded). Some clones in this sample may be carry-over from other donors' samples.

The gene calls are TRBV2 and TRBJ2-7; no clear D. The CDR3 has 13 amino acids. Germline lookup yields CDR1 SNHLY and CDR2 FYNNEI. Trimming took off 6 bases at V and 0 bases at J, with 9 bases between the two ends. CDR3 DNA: TGTGCCAGCAGAATAACCCTCTCCTACGAGCAGTACTTC. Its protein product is CASRITLSYEQYF. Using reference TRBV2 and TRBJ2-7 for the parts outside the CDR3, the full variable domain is EPEVTQTPSHQVTQMGQEVILRCVPISNHLYFYWYRQILGQKVEFLVSFYNNEISEKSEIFDDQFSVERPDGSNFTLKIRSTKLEDSAMYFCASRITLSYEQYFGPGTRLTVT.

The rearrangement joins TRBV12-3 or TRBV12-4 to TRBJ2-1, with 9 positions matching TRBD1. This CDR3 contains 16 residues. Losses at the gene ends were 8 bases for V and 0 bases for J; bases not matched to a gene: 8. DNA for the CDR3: TGTGCCAGCGGCACCGGGACAGGGAGCTCCTACAATGAGCAGTTCTTC. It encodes CASGTGTGSSYNEQFF.

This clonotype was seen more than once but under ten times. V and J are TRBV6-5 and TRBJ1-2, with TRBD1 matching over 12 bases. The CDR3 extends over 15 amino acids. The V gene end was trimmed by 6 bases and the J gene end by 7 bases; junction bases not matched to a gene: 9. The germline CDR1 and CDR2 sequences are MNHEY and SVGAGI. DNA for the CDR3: TGTGCCAGCAGCGCCCAGGGACAGGGGGCGCTTGGCTACACCTTC. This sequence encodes CASSAQGQGALGYTF.

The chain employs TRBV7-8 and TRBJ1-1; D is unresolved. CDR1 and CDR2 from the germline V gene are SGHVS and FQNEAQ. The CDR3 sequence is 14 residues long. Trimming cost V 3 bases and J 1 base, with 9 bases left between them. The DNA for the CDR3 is TGTGCCAGCAGCTTCGGCCTTGGGAACACTGAAGCTTTCTTT. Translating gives CASSFGLGNTEAFF.

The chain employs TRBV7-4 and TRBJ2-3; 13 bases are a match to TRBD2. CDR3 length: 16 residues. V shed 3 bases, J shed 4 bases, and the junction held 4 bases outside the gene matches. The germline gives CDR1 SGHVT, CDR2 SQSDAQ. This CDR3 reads CASSFTSGGAPDTQYF. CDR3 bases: TGTGCCAGCAGCTTTACTAGCGGGGGGGCCCCAGATACGCAGTATTTT.

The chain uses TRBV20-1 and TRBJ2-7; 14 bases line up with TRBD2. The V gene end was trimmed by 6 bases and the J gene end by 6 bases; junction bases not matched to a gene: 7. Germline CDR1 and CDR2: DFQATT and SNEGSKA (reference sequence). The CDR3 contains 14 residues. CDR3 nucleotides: TGCAGTGCCCAGACTAGCGGGAGGGCCAGCGAGCAGTACTTC. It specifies CSAQTSGRASEQYF.